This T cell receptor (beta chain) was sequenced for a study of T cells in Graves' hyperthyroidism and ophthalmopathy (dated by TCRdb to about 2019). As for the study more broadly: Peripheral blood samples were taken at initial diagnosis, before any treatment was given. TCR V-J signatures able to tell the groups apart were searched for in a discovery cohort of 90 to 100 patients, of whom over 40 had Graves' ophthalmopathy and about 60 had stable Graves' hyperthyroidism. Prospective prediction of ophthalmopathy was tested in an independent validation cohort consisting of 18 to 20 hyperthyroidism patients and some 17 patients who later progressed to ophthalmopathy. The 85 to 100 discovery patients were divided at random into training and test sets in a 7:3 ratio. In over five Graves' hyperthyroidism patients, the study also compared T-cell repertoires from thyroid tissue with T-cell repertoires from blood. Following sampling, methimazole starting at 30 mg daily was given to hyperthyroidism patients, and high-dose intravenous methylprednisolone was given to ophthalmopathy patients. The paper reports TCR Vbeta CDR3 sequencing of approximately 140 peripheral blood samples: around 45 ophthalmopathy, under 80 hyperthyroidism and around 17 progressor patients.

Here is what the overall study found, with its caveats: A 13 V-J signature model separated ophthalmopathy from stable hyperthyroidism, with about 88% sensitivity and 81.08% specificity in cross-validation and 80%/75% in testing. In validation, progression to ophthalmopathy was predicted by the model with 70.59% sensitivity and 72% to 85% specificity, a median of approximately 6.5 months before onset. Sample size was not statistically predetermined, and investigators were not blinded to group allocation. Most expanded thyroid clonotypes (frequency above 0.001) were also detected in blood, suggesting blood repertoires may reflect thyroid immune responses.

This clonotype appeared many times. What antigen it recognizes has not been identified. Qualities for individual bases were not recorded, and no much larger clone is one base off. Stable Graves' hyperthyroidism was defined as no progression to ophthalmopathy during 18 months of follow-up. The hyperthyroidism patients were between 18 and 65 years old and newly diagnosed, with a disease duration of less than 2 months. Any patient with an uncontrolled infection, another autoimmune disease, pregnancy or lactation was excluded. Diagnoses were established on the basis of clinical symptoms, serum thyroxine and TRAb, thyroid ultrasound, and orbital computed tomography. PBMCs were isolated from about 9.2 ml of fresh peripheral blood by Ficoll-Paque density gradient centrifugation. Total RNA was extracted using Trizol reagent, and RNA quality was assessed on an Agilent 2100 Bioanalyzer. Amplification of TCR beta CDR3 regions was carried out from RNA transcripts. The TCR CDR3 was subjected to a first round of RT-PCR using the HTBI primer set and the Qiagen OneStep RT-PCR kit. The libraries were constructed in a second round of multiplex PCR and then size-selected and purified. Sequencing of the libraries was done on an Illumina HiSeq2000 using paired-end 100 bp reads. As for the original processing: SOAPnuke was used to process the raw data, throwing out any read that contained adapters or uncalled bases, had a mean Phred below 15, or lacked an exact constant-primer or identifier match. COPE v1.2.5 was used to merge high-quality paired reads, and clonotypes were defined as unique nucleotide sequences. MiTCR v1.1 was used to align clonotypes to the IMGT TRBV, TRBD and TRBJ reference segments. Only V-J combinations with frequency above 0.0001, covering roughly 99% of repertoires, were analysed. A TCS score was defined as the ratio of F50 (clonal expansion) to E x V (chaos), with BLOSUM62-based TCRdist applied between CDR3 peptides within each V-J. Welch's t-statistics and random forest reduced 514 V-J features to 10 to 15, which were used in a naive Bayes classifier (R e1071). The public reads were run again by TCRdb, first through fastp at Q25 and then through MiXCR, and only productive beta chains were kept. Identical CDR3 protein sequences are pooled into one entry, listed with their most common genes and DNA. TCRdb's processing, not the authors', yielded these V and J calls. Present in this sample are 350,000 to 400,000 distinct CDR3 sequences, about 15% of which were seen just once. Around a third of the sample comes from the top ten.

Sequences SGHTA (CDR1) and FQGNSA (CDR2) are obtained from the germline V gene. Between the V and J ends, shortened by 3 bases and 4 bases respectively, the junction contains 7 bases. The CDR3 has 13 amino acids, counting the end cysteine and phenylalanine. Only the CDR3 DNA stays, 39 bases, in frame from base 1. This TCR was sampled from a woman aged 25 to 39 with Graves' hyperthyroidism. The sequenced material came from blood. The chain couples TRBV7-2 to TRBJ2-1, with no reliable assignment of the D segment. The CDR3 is CASSFNAYNEQFF. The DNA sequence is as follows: TGTGCCAGCAGCTTTAACGCGTACAATGAGCAGTTCTTC.